This TCR beta chain was observed in a study of blood T cells in healthy people across ages. Study conclusions and caveats: A strong correlation was found between TCR beta diversity and the percentage of naive T cells.

A second roughly 7 to 11 cycle PCR used barcoded and J-beta primers. TCRdb called the 5' RACE reads again in MiXCR, with one record for every CDR3 protein. The sample includes about 1.4 million distinct CDR3 sequences, 59% of them seen just once. The CDR3 has 13 amino acids. Germline V CDR1 and CDR2: MNHEY, SVGAGI. Per-sample PBMC isolation yielded at least 6.5 million cells. Worth noting for this clonotype: Its specificity is unknown. This clone may be a read error of a much larger clone one base away.

The sample consisted of blood. The source is a man aged 18-30 years in good health. This chain uses TRBV6-5 with TRBJ2-5; D not certain. The DNA matches TRBJ2-7 better at its end, which makes the J call doubtful. CDR3 region: CASSYSNNYEQYF. Here the CDR3 DNA reads TGTGCCAGCAGTTACTCGAACAACTACGAGCAGTACTTC.